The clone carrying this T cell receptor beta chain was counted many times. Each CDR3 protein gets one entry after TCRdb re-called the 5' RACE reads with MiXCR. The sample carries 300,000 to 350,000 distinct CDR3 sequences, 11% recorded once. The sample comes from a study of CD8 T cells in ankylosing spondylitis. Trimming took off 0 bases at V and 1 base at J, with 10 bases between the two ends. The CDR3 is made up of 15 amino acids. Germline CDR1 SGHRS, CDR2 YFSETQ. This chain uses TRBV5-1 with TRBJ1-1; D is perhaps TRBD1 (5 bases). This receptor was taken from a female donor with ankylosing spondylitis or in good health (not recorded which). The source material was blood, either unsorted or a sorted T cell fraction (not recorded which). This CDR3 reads CASSLVGTENTEAFF. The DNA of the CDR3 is TGCGCCAGCAGCTTGGTCGGGACGGAGAACACTGAAGCTTTCTTT.